Listed below are T cell receptor beta chains from one sample, sequenced in a study of CD8+ T cells in alopecia areata. Profiled with immunoSEQ multiplex PCR; TCRdb holds only in-frame clones, not every one. The sample holds about 110,000 clones, about 60% seen once. Sequences were obtained from NKG2D-low CD8+ T cells sorted from blood. Source of these receptors: a human donor with alopecia areata. Both conserved end residues are part of each CDR3. The D gene is left open where the match is weak. Not every row has a clone size; where given, it reads once, few, many or a size class.

d_gene,v_gene,abundance,j_gene,CDR3nt,CDR3aa
-,TRBV6-5,once,TRBJ1-5,TGTGCCAGCAGTTACGCGGGGGGGGGACAGCCCCAGCATTTT,CASSYAGGGQPQHF
-,TRBV7-9,-,TRBJ2-7,TGTGCCAGCAGCTTATGGGAACAGGGGACTGGCGAGCAGTACTTC,CASSLWEQGTGEQYF
TRBD2,TRBV29-1,-,TRBJ2-1,TGCAGCGTTGTAGGACTAGCGGGGTCATCCTCCTACAATGAGCAGTTCTTC,CSVVGLAGSSSYNEQFF
-,TRBV28,-,TRBJ1-2,TGTGCCAGCAGTACCCTGGAACAGCCCAACTATGGCTACACCTTC,CASSTLEQPNYGYTF
-,TRBV29-1,once,TRBJ2-5,TGCAGCGTTGTATGGGGCGTAGAGACCCAGTACTTC,CSVVWGVETQYF
-,TRBV19,-,TRBJ2-7,TGTGCCAGTAGTGCGGGGACTGTCTACGAGCAGTACTTC,CASSAGTVYEQYF
-,TRBV15,-,TRBJ2-1,TGTGCCACCAGCCTAGCAGCTGTATACAATGAGCAGTTCTTC,CATSLAAVYNEQFF
TRBD2,TRBV27,-,TRBJ2-1,TGTGCCAGCAGTCTAGCGGGAGGGGTCAATGAGCAGTTCTTC,CASSLAGGVNEQFF
TRBD1,TRBV9,-,TRBJ2-5,TGTGCCAGCAGCGCCGGACAGGACCAAGAGACCCAGTACTTC,CASSAGQDQETQYF
-,TRBV15,-,TRBJ2-3,TGTGCCACCAGCAGCGCGGGATCAGCAGATACGCAGTATTTT,CATSSAGSADTQYF